This T cell receptor (beta chain) was documented in a study of OX40 agonist ivuxolimab in advanced cancers. Study overall: The group had a mean age of 60 years, ranged from 23 to 79, and was less than 85% male. In three patients, partial responses were observed, one with hepatocellular carcinoma and two with cutaneous melanoma.

Clones were sequenced by immunoSEQ multiplex PCR, and TCRdb holds only the in-frame ones, with some missing. The sample shows tens of thousands of clones, about nine tenths of them seen only once. Findings and limits, study-wide: Normalized T-cell clonal expansion was also low in some nonresponders. With doses of 0.1-3.0 mg/kg, partial responders showed among the lowest clonal expansion.

Remarks on this clone: Its antigen remains unidentified.

Germline values: CDR1 MNHEY, CDR2 SMNVEV (reference sequence). The CDR3 covers 16 residues. The ends were cut back, 0 bases at V and 6 bases at J, with 15 bases in the middle. J is TRBJ1-5 and V is TRBV27; D unresolved. The specimen comprised CD4+ or CD8+ T cells sorted from blood, sampled in a trial of the OX40 agonist ivuxolimab. The clonotype comes from an adult with an advanced solid tumor such as melanoma, head and neck, liver or kidney cancer. CDR3 coding DNA: TGTGCCAGCAGTTTATCGGCCGGGGAGCTCGGTCAGCCCCAGCATTTT. Translated: CASSLSAGELGQPQHF.